Below are 12 T cell receptor beta chains sequenced from a single sample in a study of T cell changes during pregnancy in multiple sclerosis. Only in-frame clones appear in the TCRdb table, and some are missing; sequencing was by immunoSEQ multiplex PCR. This table has around 21,000 clones, around 89% appearing once. The sequenced sample was CD8+ T cells from peripheral blood mononuclear cells, obtained in the third trimester of pregnancy. These receptor sequences come from a female donor in good health, enrolled as a control in a pregnancy study.

This rearrangement joins TRBV4-3 to TRBJ2-7, with 9 bases fitting TRBD2. This CDR3 spans 17 amino acids. Germline-derived CDR1 and CDR2 are LGHNA and YSLEER. V shed 1 base, J shed 3 bases, and the junction held 10 bases outside the gene matches. CDR3 amino acids: CASSQGIPAAGGYEQYF. CDR3 nucleotide sequence: TGCGCCAGCAGCCAAGGGATCCCCGCAGCGGGGGGCTACGAGCAGTACTTC.

This clone came up once. V gene TRBV28 combines with J gene TRBJ1-2; 11 bases are a match to TRBD1. The CDR3 sequence is 14 residues long. V was clipped by 4 bases and J by 8 bases; unmatched bases: 6. Per the germline V gene, CDR1 is MDHEN and CDR2 is SYDVKM. The CDR3 sequence: CASSWTGGAGGYTF. The CDR3 DNA follows: TGTGCCAGCAGTTGGACAGGGGGCGCTGGCGGCTACACCTTC.

This clone was observed a single time. The rearrangement uses TRBV5-6 and TRBJ2-7, with D maybe TRBD1 (6 bases). The CDR3 totals 14 residues. The germline gives CDR1 SGHDT, CDR2 YYEEEE. V lost 1 base to trimming and J lost 0 bases, with 8 bases between them. The CDR3 sequence is CASSLTGPSYEQYF. The CDR3, as DNA: TGTGCCAGCAGCTTGACAGGGCCCTCCTACGAGCAGTACTTC.

This chain links TRBV11-2 with TRBJ2-1; 8 bases map to TRBD2. The CDR3 sequence is 15 residues long. Trimming cost V 4 bases and J 0 bases; bases outside gene matches: 2. Germline V CDR1 and CDR2: SGHAT, FQNNGV. Here the CDR3 DNA reads TGTGCCAGCAGCTCACTAGCGGCCTCCTACAATGAGCAGTTCTTC. It is translated as CASSSLAASYNEQFF.

The chain carries TRBV7-9 and TRBJ1-2, with D possibly being TRBD1 (5 bases). Per germline, CDR1 SEHNR and CDR2 FQNEAQ (reference sequence). The CDR3 is made up of 13 amino acids. Trimming shortened V by 2 bases and J by 10 bases, and 14 bases separated the two germline ends. The CDR3 region is CASSLRGGANYTF. In DNA form, the CDR3 reads TGTGCCAGCAGCTTACGAGGCGGGGCAAACTACACCTTC.

This chain connects TRBV9 to TRBJ2-7; TRBD2 matches 13 bases. This CDR3 is 17 amino acids long. Unmatched junction bases numbered 5, after V lost 0 bases and J lost 2 bases. Germline CDR1 is SGDLS and CDR2 is YYNGEE. As DNA, the CDR3 is TGTGCCAGCAGCGTAGGGACTAGCGGGAGTAACCCCTACGAGCAGTACTTC. Protein: CASSVGTSGSNPYEQYF.

This clone was seen more than once but under ten times. J is TRBJ2-7 and V is TRBV11-2; 10 bases line up with TRBD2. V was pared by 5 bases and J by 0 bases, with 10 bases of the junction left unmatched. The CDR3 consists of 17 residues. Germline V lookup: CDR1 SGHAT, CDR2 FQNNGV. In DNA form, the CDR3 reads TGTGCCAGCAGCCCGGGTAGCGGGGGGCCCAGCTCCTACGAGCAGTACTTC. Amino acids: CASSPGSGGPSSYEQYF.

V usage is TRBV4-3 and J usage is TRBJ2-1, with D tentatively TRBD2 (6 bases). Looked up from germline, CDR1 is LGHNA and CDR2 is YSLEER. Between the trimmed V and J ends, which lost 1 base and 3 bases, there was a span of 13 bases. This CDR3 is built from 16 residues. The CDR3 DNA sequence: TGCGCCAGCAGCCAAGTGGCGGGGAAGCTCTACAATGAGCAGTTCTTC. This gives the protein CASSQVAGKLYNEQFF.

The chain has TRBV28 and TRBJ2-2, with TRBD2 identical over 11 bases. J gave up 6 bases and V 5 bases, and 11 bases lay outside the gene matches. Germline lookup yields CDR1 MDHEN and CDR2 SYDVKM. The CDR3 totals 17 residues. The CDR3 sequence: CASSPGLAEASPGELFF. Here the CDR3 DNA reads TGTGCCAGCAGTCCGGGACTAGCGGAGGCCAGTCCCGGGGAGCTGTTTTTT.

The chain combines TRBV6-1 with TRBJ1-5; 9 positions agree with TRBD1. The J segment lost 5 bases and the V segment lost 2 bases, leaving 7 bases of the junction unmatched. The CDR3 is 16 amino acids. Germline CDR1 is MNHNS and CDR2 is SASEGT. CDR3 coding DNA: TGTGCCAGCAGTGAATCTCCGGGACAGGGAGATCAGCCCCAGCATTTT. The encoded protein is CASSESPGQGDQPQHF.

As for this clone: One end of the junction fails to match germline, which may point to a read error. This chain links TRBV10-3 with TRBJ2-3; possible D gene TRBD2, 6 bases. The germline V gene has CDR1 ENHRY and CDR2 SYGVKD. The CDR3 has 13 residues. The CDR3 spells CAIRERRLGAWNF. CDR3 nucleotides: TGTGCCATCCGGGAGCGCAGGCTCGGGGCTTGGAATTTT.

The chain carries TRBV15 and TRBJ2-3; 10 nucleotides agree with TRBD2. This CDR3 has 16 amino acids. The J segment lost 3 bases and the V segment lost 1 base, leaving 4 bases of the junction unmatched. In germline, CDR1 is LNHNV, CDR2 YYDKDF (reference sequence). Here the CDR3 DNA reads TGTGCCACCAGCAGAGGACCTAGCGGGGGTACAGATACGCAGTATTTT. Its protein product is CATSRGPSGGTDTQYF.